These 7 T cell receptor beta chains came from one sample sequenced in a study of T cell responses to AZD1222 COVID-19 vaccine. Using immunoSEQ multiplex PCR, the repertoire was profiled, and TCRdb retains in-frame clones only, with some absent. The sample lists about 110,000 clones, 92% occurring once. The material was peripheral blood, obtained on day 0 of AZD1222 vaccination. Receptor source: an adult in good health.

The rearrangement links TRBV7-9 to TRBJ1-1, with D possibly TRBD1 on 5 matching bases. Germline CDR1 SEHNR, CDR2 FQNEAQ (reference sequence). Trimming cost V 3 bases and J 6 bases, with 11 bases left between them. This CDR3 comprises 13 residues. CDR3: CASSLGDSPEAFF. The CDR3 nucleotides read TGTGCCAGCAGCTTGGGGGATTCTCCTGAAGCTTTCTTT.

The chain combines TRBV9 with TRBJ2-1; D might be TRBD1 (5 bases). Germline V gene lookup returns CDR1 SGDLS and CDR2 YYNGEE. The CDR3 spans 14 residues. Trimming took 3 bases from V and 8 from J, leaving 15 bases between them. CDR3 amino acids: CASSATPQGHEQFF. The CDR3 DNA sequence: TGTGCCAGCAGCGCTACCCCGCAGGGTCATGAGCAGTTCTTC.

The chain is built from TRBV27 and TRBJ2-3; D is unclear. V dropped 7 bases and J dropped 5 bases, with 7 bases sitting between them. The CDR3 length is 11 residues. Per germline, CDR1 MNHEY and CDR2 SMNVEV (reference sequence). The CDR3 coding sequence is TGTGCCAGCATGGGGTTAGATACGCAGTATTTT. Amino acids: CASMGLDTQYF.

The chain couples TRBV3-1 (or the pseudogene TRBV3-2) to TRBJ2-5; 10 positions agree with TRBD2. The V gene's germline CDR1 is LGHDT and CDR2 YNNKEL (reference sequence). This CDR3 region has 16 residues. Germline trimming cut 4 bases from V and 1 base from J; bases unmatched to any gene: 6. This CDR3 is CASSPWSSGGQETQYF. CDR3 DNA sequence: TGTGCCAGCAGCCCTTGGTCTAGCGGGGGCCAAGAGACCCAGTACTTC.

This chain joins TRBV30 and TRBJ2-1; D is ambiguous. This CDR3 has 15 residues. Per the germline V gene, CDR1 is GTSNPN and CDR2 is SVGIG (reference sequence). Trimming left V 1 base short and J 1 base short, with 11 bases between. CDR3 in DNA: TGTGCCTGGAGTGGACAAACCCAATCCTACAATGAGCAGTTCTTC. Translated: CAWSGQTQSYNEQFF.

V and J are TRBV12-5 and TRBJ1-2; D is unclear. The CDR3 contains 13 residues. Germline V gene data show CDR1 as LGHNT and CDR2 as FRNRAP. Trimming cost V 1 base and J 5 bases, with 8 bases left between them. In nucleotides, the CDR3 is TGTGCTAGTGGTTTGGGGCGGGCGTATGGCTACACCTTC. Protein: CASGLGRAYGYTF.

The CDR3 is CSVVGFGQRAYEQYF. The CDR3 region has the DNA TGCAGCGTTGTAGGATTCGGACAGCGGGCGTACGAGCAGTACTTC. The chain couples TRBV29-1 to TRBJ2-7; the D gene could be TRBD1 or TRBD2 (6 bases each). The V gene's germline CDR1 is SQVTM and CDR2 ANQGSEA. The CDR3 loop spans 15 amino acids. Trimming pared 4 bases from V and 4 bases from J, leaving 20 bases between.